The present T cell receptor beta chain was sequenced within a study of monozygotic twins with inflammatory bowel disease (dated by TCRdb to the late 2010s). A note on the overall study: The full study comprised 28 monozygotic twin pairs: nine German pairs (four IBD-concordant, five IBD-discordant) and 19 IBD-discordant Danish pairs. Disease-associated traits were sought mainly through comparisons between IBD patients and their genetically identical healthy co-twins within discordant pairs. Each individual had, on average, about 151 000 unique TCRalpha sequences and 181 000 unique TCRbeta sequences available for analysis.

From each donor, a 2.5 ml peripheral blood sample was drawn into PAXgene tubes and stored at -80 degrees C. Total RNA was isolated from whole blood with the PAXgene blood miRNA kit on an automated QIAcube, without T cell sorting. Deep TCRalpha and TCRbeta repertoire profiling with unique molecular barcoding was performed on peripheral blood of monozygotic twin pairs concordant or discordant for inflammatory bowel disease. For every twin pair, smoking habits were documented, and each individual was categorised as a current, former or never smoker. Libraries were prepared through 5' RACE. Preparation of each TCR library used approximately 3,700 ng of total RNA. cDNA was synthesized with SMARTScribe reverse transcriptase in eight separate reactions per sample. Unique molecular identifiers containing a 6-nucleotide sample barcode were introduced through template switching during cDNA synthesis. TCRalpha and TCRbeta cDNA was amplified in two nested PCRs of around 15 and 9 cycles, and bead purification was carried out after each PCR. Before amplification, cDNA was treated with uracil DNA-glycosylase and purified using the QIAquick PCR purification kit. The second PCR added Illumina TruSeq-compatible adapters along with sample-specific barcodes. TapeStation and Qubit were used to check library quality and concentration, and around 5.3 ng of each library was pooled. The pooled libraries were sequenced with 2 x 100 bp reads and custom sequencing primers on an Illumina HiSeq2500 single-index Rapid Run. On the study's bioinformatics: PCR and sequencing errors were corrected by UMI-based consensus assembly using MiGEC version 1.2.6. MiXCR version 2.1.1 was used to carry out V(D)J alignment, clonotype assembly and CDR3 extraction. Gene usage, clonotype sharing and MAIT/NKT TCR abundance were normalised by analysing the top 1000, 10 000 and 20 000 clonotypes per sample. After downsampling to 27 000 UMIs, diversity was calculated as the inverse Simpson index using the vegan R package. Paired Mann-Whitney U tests on discordant twin pairs were used, with Benjamini-Hochberg multiple-testing correction. The reads went through TCRdb reprocessing, and each CDR3 protein sequence gets one entry with no DNA. The V and J calls here are based on TCRdb, not the publication. This sample's listing comprises about 160,000 distinct CDR3 sequences. The ten top clones hold 2.4% of the sample.

General conclusions and limits of the study: Concordant and discordant twins showed no difference in repertoire similarity, possibly because of limited statistical power. The results gave no support for a single strong signal or clonotype linked to IBD. Measured by the inverse Simpson index, TCRbeta repertoire diversity was lower in IBD patients than in their healthy co-twins. Background noise and inter-individual variability may have been introduced into the repertoires by the differing immunosuppressive treatments among patients. Compared with healthy twins, IBD patients had fewer clonotypes in common with other individuals, a difference most pronounced in patients showing signs of disease activity. Different T cell subtypes could not be distinguished in the analysis.

Taken from cysteine to phenylalanine, the CDR3 has 16 residues. The DNA is not on file. Looking up the germline V gene (reference sequence) yields CDR1 DFQATT and CDR2 SNEGSKA. As for this clonotype: No cognate antigen has been identified for it.

What was sequenced was blood. Rearrangement joined TRBV20-1 to TRBJ2-2; the TRBD2 assignment by TCRdb is unverifiable without DNA. This clonotype was obtained from a human donor with ulcerative colitis or Crohn's disease, or a healthy co-twin of an affected twin (not recorded which). The CDR3 loop reads CSARTSGSVDTGELFF.